Listed below are T cell receptor beta chains from one sample, sequenced in a study of OX40 agonist ivuxolimab in advanced cancers. Profiling relied on immunoSEQ multiplex PCR, and the TCRdb table lists in-frame clones only, not all of them. Of tens of thousands of clones listed, around 92% are singletons. Sample: CD4+ or CD8+ T cells sorted from blood, taken in a trial of the OX40 agonist ivuxolimab. Receptors were obtained from an adult with an advanced solid tumor such as melanoma, head and neck, liver or kidney cancer. Both conserved end residues are part of each CDR3. The order of the fields is V gene, clone size, J gene, D gene, CDR3 protein, CDR3 DNA. The D gene is left open where the match is weak. Some rows have no size entry. The others give once, few or many, or a class for an expanded clone.

>TRBV6-1|.|TRBJ1-5|.
CASSEYRYSNQPQHF
TGTGCCAGCAGTGAATACCGATATAGCAATCAGCCCCAGCATTTT
>TRBV7-2|.|TRBJ2-4|.
CASSLWQGGGIQYF
TGTGCCAGCAGCTTATGGCAGGGAGGAGGCATTCAGTACTTC
>TRBV5-4|.|TRBJ2-7|TRBD2
CASSLQRGGPAEQYF
TGTGCCAGCAGCTTGCAGCGGGGGGGCCCTGCCGAGCAGTACTTC
>TRBV5-1|.|TRBJ2-1|TRBD1
CASSRDREDEQFF
TGCGCCAGCAGCAGGGACAGGGAAGATGAGCAGTTCTTC
>TRBV7-9|.|TRBJ1-1|.
CASSLMGERTEAFF
TGTGCCAGCAGCTTAATGGGGGAGAGAACTGAAGCTTTCTTT
>TRBV2|.|TRBJ2-5|.
CASSPSGGWETQYF
TGTGCCAGCAGTCCGTCGGGGGGCTGGGAGACCCAGTACTTC
>TRBV5-8|.|TRBJ1-2|.
CASSLRGSNYGYTF
TGTGCCAGCAGCTTACGGGGATCTAACTATGGCTACACCTTC
>TRBV18|.|TRBJ2-7|TRBD1
CASSGTGAAYEQYF
TGTGCCAGCTCTGGGACAGGGGCGGCCTACGAGCAGTACTTC
>TRBV29-1|.|TRBJ2-1|.
CSVEPTQGGSYNEQFF
TGCAGCGTTGAACCGACTCAGGGGGGAAGCTACAATGAGCAGTTCTTC
>TRBV5-1|.|TRBJ2-5|.
CASSPQGTEETQYF
TGCGCCAGCAGCCCGCAGGGGACGGAAGAGACCCAGTACTTC
>TRBV7-3|.|TRBJ2-3|TRBD1
CASSPSGTGSDTQYF
TGTGCCAGCAGCCCAAGCGGGACAGGGTCAGATACGCAGTATTTT
>TRBV2|.|TRBJ1-6|.
CASTRQPNSPLHF
TGTGCCAGCACGAGGCAGCCAAATTCACCCCTCCACTTT
>TRBV6-6|.|TRBJ2-5|TRBD1
CASLRQGQETQYF
TGTGCCAGCCTTCGACAGGGCCAAGAGACCCAGTACTTC
>TRBV7-2|.|TRBJ2-3|.
CASSPAGVTGDTQYF
TGTGCCAGCAGCCCGGCAGGGGTTACGGGAGATACGCAGTATTTT
>TRBV28|.|TRBJ1-5|.
CATQMVGNYNQPQHF
TGTGCCACCCAGATGGTTGGGAATTACAATCAGCCCCAGCATTTT
>TRBV7-2|.|TRBJ2-7|TRBD2
CASSISGGPYEQYF
TGTGCCAGCAGCATCAGCGGGGGACCCTACGAGCAGTACTTC
>TRBV5-1|.|TRBJ2-7|.
CASSLDRGRSYEQYF
TGCGCCAGCAGCTTGGATCGGGGGCGATCCTACGAGCAGTACTTC
>TRBV5-6|.|TRBJ2-1|.
CASSLVQANEQFF
TGTGCCAGCAGCTTGGTCCAGGCGAATGAGCAGTTCTTC
>TRBV4-1|.|TRBJ2-5|TRBD2
CASSQGSGTSTETQYF
TGCGCCAGCAGCCAAGGTTCCGGGACTAGCACAGAGACCCAGTACTTC
>TRBV18|.|TRBJ2-7|TRBD1
CASSPRRAGGQWGYEQYF
TGTGCCAGCTCACCACGTAGGGCAGGGGGCCAATGGGGATACGAGCAGTACTTC
>TRBV19|.|TRBJ2-3|.
CASMGSGTQYF
TGTGCCAGTATGGGGAGCGGTACGCAGTATTTT
>TRBV10-1|once|TRBJ2-3|TRBD2
CASSESGGGLAGADTQYF
TGCGCCAGCAGTGAGTCTGGCGGAGGACTAGCGGGGGCAGATACGCAGTATTTT
>TRBV19|.|TRBJ2-3|.
CASSLGTAPDTQYF
TGTGCCAGTAGTCTCGGGACCGCACCAGATACGCAGTATTTT
>TRBV6-4|once|TRBJ2-3|TRBD2
CASKLIAGNTDTQYF
TGTGCCAGCAAACTTATAGCGGGGAACACAGATACGCAGTATTTT
>TRBV28|once|TRBJ1-2|TRBD1
CASSPVTHWTGGIYGYTF
TGTGCCAGCAGTCCCGTAACGCACTGGACAGGGGGGATATATGGCTACACCTTC
>TRBV25-1|.|TRBJ1-1|.
CASSEYGRGKNTEAFF
TGTGCCAGCAGTGAATATGGAAGGGGAAAGAACACTGAAGCTTTCTTT
>TRBV29-1|.|TRBJ2-5|TRBD2
CSVAELSGRARETQYF
TGCAGCGTTGCCGAATTAAGCGGGAGGGCCAGGGAGACCCAGTACTTC
>TRBV9|.|TRBJ1-4|TRBD1
CASSVRAGGARTNEKLFF
TGTGCCAGCAGCGTAAGGGCAGGGGGCGCCAGGACTAATGAAAAACTGTTTTTT
>TRBV10-3|few|TRBJ2-7|.
CAISDQGYEQYF
TGTGCCATCAGTGATCAGGGGTACGAGCAGTACTTC
>TRBV5-1|.|TRBJ1-1|.
CASSLEGPSSTEAFF
TGCGCCAGCAGCTTGGAGGGACCTTCCTCCACTGAAGCTTTCTTT
>TRBV29-1|.|TRBJ2-4|.
CSAQARAKNIQYF
TGCAGCGCCCAAGCGAGGGCCAAAAACATTCAGTACTTC
>TRBV6-5|.|TRBJ2-2|TRBD2
CASSYSVGRGTGELFF
TGTGCCAGCAGTTACTCTGTCGGGAGGGGTACCGGGGAGCTGTTTTTT
>TRBV28|.|TRBJ1-4|.
CASSGTGLTNEKLFF
TGTGCCAGCAGTGGAACAGGGCTGACTAATGAAAAACTGTTTTTT
>TRBV6-1|.|TRBJ2-1|TRBD1
CASREPGQGNNEQFF
TGTGCCAGCAGAGAACCGGGACAGGGGAACAATGAGCAGTTCTTC
>TRBV5-1|.|TRBJ2-5|.
CASRYRDTQETQYF
TGCGCCAGCAGGTACCGGGACACCCAAGAGACCCAGTACTTC
>TRBV6-5|.|TRBJ2-5|TRBD1
CASSHRGLGAQYF
TGTGCCAGCAGCCACAGGGGGCTAGGGGCGCAGTACTTC
>TRBV13|once|TRBJ2-1|.
CASSFWDNEQFF
TGTGCCAGCAGCTTCTGGGACAATGAGCAGTTCTTC
>TRBV5-1|.|TRBJ1-2|TRBD1
CASSLQGHRQGYGYTF
TGCGCCAGCAGCTTGCAGGGACATAGACAGGGATATGGCTACACCTTC
>TRBV2|.|TRBJ2-3|TRBD2
CASSGAGGADTQYF
TGTGCCAGCAGTGGGGCGGGGGGGGCAGATACGCAGTATTTT
>TRBV27|.|TRBJ2-7|.
CASSYQGRENEQYF
TGTGCCAGCTCCTATCAAGGCAGGGAAAACGAGCAGTACTTC
>TRBV28|.|TRBJ2-7|.
CASSIRGSTSYEQYF
TGTGCCAGCAGTATACGGGGCTCTACCTCCTACGAGCAGTACTTC